This TCR beta chain is from a study of T-cell reconstitution after alpha-beta-depleted transplantation in children. Researchers prepared the TCRbeta library using unique molecular identifiers, the study reports. Using its own MiXCR run on the PCR reads, TCRdb lists one record per CDR3 protein. There are just under 350,000 distinct CDR3 sequences in the sample; 16% occur only once, and around 41% lies in the top ten. CDR1 SGHTA and CDR2 FQGNSA come from the germline V gene. CDR3 length: 15 residues. V dropped 1 base and J dropped 2 bases, with 12 bases sitting between them. The chain joins TRBV7-2 to TRBJ2-7; TRBD1 might be the D (5 bases). Sequenced material: PBMCs, mostly from graft donor cells, taken 360 days after TCRalphabeta/CD19-depleted stem cell transplant. This clonotype was sampled from a male patient between 2 and 10 years old who had a stem cell transplant for acute lymphoblastic leukemia, so the T cells may come from the graft donor. Here the CDR3 reads CASSLGLDRAYEQYF. Written as DNA, the CDR3 is TGTGCCAGCAGCTTAGGATTAGACAGAGCCTACGAGCAGTACTTC.